This is a list of T cell receptor beta chains from one sample in a study of molecular identifiers for immune sequencing clone quantification. Via MiXCR, TCRdb re-called the PCR reads, giving one row per CDR3 protein. The sample records about 630,000 distinct CDR3 sequences, roughly 27% being singletons. The sample was naive CD8+ T cells from blood, with Jurkat cell RNA spiked in. Receptor source: a human donor in good health. Some libraries in this study had Jurkat cell RNA spiked in. Both conserved end residues are part of each CDR3. Each record gives: V gene, D gene, CDR3 length, clone size, J gene, CDR3 protein, CDR3 DNA. D genes are given only for firm matches. Where a row states a size, it is once, few, many or the class of an expanded clone; other rows omit it.

TRBV28	TRBD2	16	few	TRBJ2-5	CASSFSVAGDQETQYF	TGTGCCAGCAGTTTTTCAGTAGCGGGGGACCAAGAGACCCAGTACTTC
TRBV12-3/TRBV12-4	NA	13	many	TRBJ2-5	CASSLVRQETQYF	TGTGCCAGCAGCTTAGTGCGGCAAGAGACCCAGTACTTC
TRBV19	NA	14	NA	TRBJ2-3	CASSGQDSTDTQYF	TGTGCCAGTAGTGGTCAGGATAGCACAGATACGCAGTATTTT
TRBV12-3/TRBV12-4	TRBD1	15	few	TRBJ2-2	CASTLSRGQTGELFF	TGTGCCAGCACCCTCTCAAGGGGGCAGACCGGGGAGCTGTTTTTT
TRBV21-1	NA	12	NA	TRBJ2-7	CALRDRAIQQYF	TGTGCCCTTAGGGACAGGGCGATCCAGCAGTACTTC
TRBV27	TRBD2	16	many	TRBJ2-2	CASSSGLAGAGGELFF	TGTGCCAGCAGTTCGGGACTAGCGGGAGCGGGCGGGGAGCTGTTTTTT
TRBV14	NA	14	NA	TRBJ2-7	CASSRDWGSYEQYF	TGTGCCAGCAGCCGAGATTGGGGGAGCTACGAGCAGTACTTC
TRBV7-9	TRBD1	15	many	TRBJ2-3	CASSLDRGRVDTQYF	TGTGCCAGCAGCCTAGACAGGGGGCGCGTAGATACGCAGTATTTT
TRBV7-9	TRBD1	17	NA	TRBJ2-7	CASSLAGGWDSSYEQYF	TGTGCCAGCAGCTTAGCGGGTGGGTGGGACAGCTCCTACGAGCAGTACTTC
TRBV7-9	TRBD1	16	few	TRBJ2-1	CASSRSPGQRINEQFF	TGTGCCAGCAGCCGGAGCCCGGGACAGCGGATCAATGAGCAGTTCTTC
TRBV19	NA	15	NA	TRBJ1-5	CASSIGPRGSQPQHF	TGTGCCAGTAGTATAGGGCCTCGAGGAAGTCAGCCCCAGCATTTT
TRBV7-9	NA	15	many	TRBJ2-2	CASSPRTPRDGELFF	TGTGCCAGCAGCCCCCGGACACCCCGGGATGGGGAGCTGTTTTTT
TRBV27	TRBD2	16	NA	TRBJ2-3	CASSDSGGRGTDTQYF	TGTGCCAGCAGTGACAGCGGGGGGAGGGGCACAGATACGCAGTATTTT
TRBV19	NA	13	few	TRBJ2-5	CASSIVEQETQYF	TGTGCCAGTAGTATAGTGGAACAAGAGACCCAGTACTTC
TRBV6-2/TRBV6-3	TRBD1	15	few	TRBJ1-1	CASSFRTGRNTEAFF	TGTGCCAGCAGTTTCAGGACAGGGCGGAACACTGAAGCTTTCTTT
TRBV7-6	TRBD2	14	NA	TRBJ2-7	CASSEGEGIYEQYF	TGTGCCAGCAGCGAAGGGGAGGGAATATACGAGCAGTACTTC
TRBV5-1	TRBD2	16	few	TRBJ2-7	CASSIGTSGRSYERYF	TGCGCCAGCAGCATCGGGACTAGCGGGCGCTCCTACGAGCGGTACTTC
TRBV5-3	TRBD2	15	NA	TRBJ2-7	CVSSWRTSGSYEQYF	TGTGTCAGCAGCTGGAGGACTAGCGGGAGTTACGAGCAGTACTTC
TRBV7-9	TRBD1	15	many	TRBJ1-1	CASSLETGMNTEAFF	TGTGCCAGCAGCTTGGAGACAGGGATGAACACTGAAGCTTTCTTT
TRBV27	NA	16	few	TRBJ1-3	CASSPGTFPSGNTIYF	TGTGCCAGCAGTCCAGGGACATTCCCCTCTGGAAACACCATATATTTT
TRBV20-1	NA	13	NA	TRBJ2-7	CSARDGTPYEQYF	TGCAGTGCCCGGGATGGGACACCGTACGAGCAGTACTTC
TRBV10-3	NA	14	NA	TRBJ2-7	CATYLADQAYGQYF	TGTGCCACTTACTTAGCGGACCAAGCCTACGGGCAGTACTTC
TRBV28	NA	11	NA	TRBJ2-7	CVSSTGYEQYF	TGTGTCAGCAGTACCGGCTACGAGCAGTACTTC
TRBV6-2/TRBV6-3	NA	15	NA	TRBJ2-1	CASSLGPPAGNEQFF	TGTGCCAGCAGTCTCGGACCGCCTGCGGGGAATGAGCAGTTCTTC
TRBV30	TRBD2	15	NA	TRBJ2-7	CAWSVLGGSAYEQYF	TGTGCCTGGAGTGTACTGGGCGGGAGTGCCTACGAGCAGTACTTC
TRBV6-2/TRBV6-3	NA	13	many	TRBJ2-3	CASSAQIPDTQYF	TGTGCCAGCAGTGCACAAATCCCCGATACGCAGTATTTT
TRBV11-2	NA	13	many	TRBJ2-3	CASSKTAGDTQYF	TGTGCCAGCAGCAAAACAGCCGGAGATACGCAGTATTTT
TRBV4-1	TRBD2	17	NA	TRBJ2-5	CASSHPGGGGGQEPQYF	TGCGCCAGCAGCCACCCTGGGGGGGGAGGTGGGCAAGAGCCCCAGTACTTC
TRBV3-1	NA	17	NA	TRBJ1-1	CASSQDWVLGENTEAFF	TGTGCCAGCAGCCAAGATTGGGTTTTGGGGGAGAACACTGAAGCTTTCTTT
TRBV19	NA	13	few	TRBJ2-5	CASSSPDEETQYF	TGTGCCAGTAGTAGTCCAGATGAAGAGACCCAGTACTTC
TRBV27	TRBD2	13	NA	TRBJ2-1	CASKLAGVNEQFF	TGTGCCAGCAAACTAGCGGGGGTTAATGAGCAGTTCTTC
TRBV28	TRBD1	14	NA	TRBJ2-7	CASSMGTAFYEQYF	TGTGCCAGCAGTATGGGGACAGCTTTCTACGAGCAGTACTTC
TRBV7-9	NA	13	few	TRBJ2-1	CASSRPVYNEQFF	TGTGCCAGCAGCCGTCCGGTCTACAATGAGCAGTTCTTC
TRBV5-6	NA	14	NA	TRBJ1-2	CASITAGGAYGYTF	TGTGCCAGCATCACCGCGGGAGGGGCCTATGGCTACACCTTC
TRBV30	NA	15	many	TRBJ2-3	CAWSAVGLSTDTQYF	TGTGCCTGGAGTGCGGTAGGGCTAAGCACAGATACGCAGTATTTT
TRBV7-9	NA	13	many	TRBJ1-1	CASSLVGADEAFF	TGTGCCAGCAGCCTAGTCGGGGCCGATGAAGCTTTCTTT
TRBV12-3/TRBV12-4	NA	13	many	TRBJ1-2	CASSPGLNYGYTF	TGTGCCAGCAGTCCGGGTCTTAACTATGGCTACACCTTC
TRBV10-3	NA	15	many	TRBJ2-3	CAISTPGPSTDTQYF	TGTGCCATCAGTACCCCCGGCCCAAGCACAGATACGCAGTATTTT
TRBV7-9	NA	13	many	TRBJ2-5	CASSGRYQETQYF	TGTGCCAGCAGCGGACGGTACCAAGAGACCCAGTACTTC
TRBV6-5	TRBD2	15	many	TRBJ2-3	CASSYVASGRNTQYF	TGTGCCAGCAGTTACGTCGCTAGCGGGAGAAATACGCAGTATTTT
TRBV28	NA	17	NA	TRBJ2-3	CASSLARLGASTDTQYF	TGTGCCAGCAGCCTAGCCCGGCTGGGGGCCAGCACAGATACGCAGTATTTT
TRBV6-2/TRBV6-3	TRBD2	16	NA	TRBJ2-7	CASSYSKWGRAYEQYF	TGTGCCAGCAGTTACTCGAAGTGGGGGAGGGCCTACGAGCAGTACTTC
TRBV19	TRBD1	16	NA	TRBJ2-2	CASSIPGTGDTGELLF	TGTGCCAGTAGTATCCCCGGGACAGGGGACACCGGGGAGCTGCTTTTT
TRBV2	NA	13	few	TRBJ2-2	CASTEGTTGELFF	TGTGCCAGCACGGAGGGGACGACCGGGGAGCTGTTTTTT
TRBV11-2	NA	16	few	TRBJ2-1	CASSLESGSAYNEQFF	TGTGCCAGCAGCTTAGAGAGTGGGTCGGCCTACAATGAGCAGTTCTTC
TRBV7-6	TRBD1	17	many	TRBJ2-5	CASSPTRGQGFIETQYF	TGTGCCAGCAGCCCGACCAGGGGACAGGGCTTTATCGAGACCCAGTACTTC
TRBV13	NA	13	many	TRBJ2-7	CASSFRHDYEQYF	TGTGCCAGCAGCTTCCGGCACGATTACGAGCAGTACTTC
TRBV27	NA	14	many	TRBJ1-5	CASGQPYSNQPQHF	TGTGCCAGCGGACAGCCTTATAGCAATCAGCCCCAGCATTTT
TRBV27	NA	14	NA	TRBJ1-5	CASALAISNQPQHF	TGTGCCAGCGCGTTAGCAATCAGCAATCAGCCCCAGCATTTT
TRBV4-1	NA	15	few	TRBJ2-5	CASSPGASTQETQYF	TGCGCCAGCAGCCCCGGCGCCAGCACGCAAGAGACCCAGTACTTC
TRBV19	NA	17	few	TRBJ1-5	CASSPGPAGYSNQPQHF	TGTGCCAGTAGTCCCGGGCCTGCCGGCTATAGCAATCAGCCCCAGCATTTT
TRBV9	NA	16	NA	TRBJ2-2	CASSVGGTANTGELFF	TGTGCCAGCAGCGTAGGAGGGACGGCAAACACCGGGGAGCTGTTTTTT
TRBV7-9	NA	13	many	TRBJ1-4	CASSLVTQQMLFF	TGTGCCAGCAGCTTAGTAACCCAGCAAATGCTGTTTTTT
TRBV5-1	TRBD2	15	many	TRBJ2-7	CASSLVLAAAYEQYF	TGCGCCAGCAGCTTAGTGCTAGCGGCCGCCTACGAGCAGTACTTC
TRBV4-3	TRBD1	15	NA	TRBJ2-7	CASSQNTGVGYEQYF	TGCGCCAGCAGCCAAAATACAGGGGTCGGATACGAGCAGTACTTC